Sequencing of this T cell receptor (beta chain) was carried out in a study of cytomegalovirus exposure and HLA in healthy donors. On this clone itself: Its matching antigen is unknown.

The CDR3 is 16 amino acids. In germline, CDR1 is MGHRA, CDR2 YSYEKL. V lost 0 bases to trimming and J lost 2 bases, with 12 bases between them. Points from the study as a whole: A later analysis associated 15,000 to 20,000 TCR beta sequences with HLA alleles at a 0.05 false discovery rate. TCR beta chain V- and J-gene trimming was linked, in a later analysis, to a missense variant in DCLRE1C. The majority of TCR sequences were rare, yet some public TCRs appeared in many donors.

It was with 60 Vbeta and 13 Jbeta primers that the PCR ran. This table comes from immunoSEQ multiplex PCR, and its TCRdb copy is limited to in-frame clones, with some not included. This sample carries 200,000 to 250,000 clones, approximately 83% of them seen once, and the ten largest clones take 0.71%. This clonotype originated in a boy between 2 and 15 years old in good health and CMV-seronegative. Sequenced material: PBMCs. The chain uses TRBV4-1 and TRBJ2-3; D call uncertain. For the CDR3, the DNA is TGCGCCAGCAGCCAAGACACAGCTACGACCACAGATACGCAGTATTTT. The encoded protein is CASSQDTATTTDTQYF.